This is a list of T cell receptor beta chains from one sample in a study of persistence of HIV-infected CD4 T cells. The antigens for these receptors are not known. Generated by immunoSEQ multiplex PCR, the TCRdb table keeps only in-frame clones and is missing some. The table has approximately 45,000 clones, 70% to 90% seen once. The specimen comprised CD4+ T cells sorted from PBMCs after roughly 18-hour stimulation, sampled from a patient who received antiretroviral therapy. These receptor sequences come from an adult woman with HIV who was CMV-seropositive. Each CDR3 is given with its conserved first and last residue. D genes are given only for firm matches. The size of a clone is reported for some rows only, either as once, few or many, or as a class for expanded clones.

j_call | clone_size | d_call | v_call | cdr3_nt | cdr3_aa
TRBJ2-4 | . | . | TRBV18 | TGTGCCAGCTCACCAGAAGGAAACATTCAGTACTTC | CASSPEGNIQYF
TRBJ2-7 | . | . | TRBV30 | TGTGCCTGGAGTGCCTCCTCGGGGGAGCAGTACTTC | CAWSASSGEQYF
TRBJ1-3 | . | TRBD1 | TRBV19 | TGTGCCTCCAGATTGAGGGCACAGGGGATTACGTGGGGAAACACCATATATTTT | CASRLRAQGITWGNTIYF
TRBJ1-6 | . | . | TRBV6-5 | TGTGCCTCAGGTCGGGCTAATAATTCACCCCTCCACTTT | CASGRANNSPLHF
TRBJ1-3 | medium-sized | TRBD1 | TRBV19 | TGTGCCAGTAGCAGGGGGGACTCTGGAAACACCATATATTTT | CASSRGDSGNTIYF
TRBJ2-3 | . | TRBD2 | TRBV19 | TGTGCCAGTAGTATCGGGAGGGAAATAGATACGCAGTATTTT | CASSIGREIDTQYF
TRBJ2-5 | . | . | TRBV9 | TGTGCCAGCAGCGTAGGGGGACCCGAAGAGACCCAGTACTTC | CASSVGGPEETQYF
TRBJ2-6 | once | . | TRBV2 | TGTGCCAGCACCCCAAGGGGCAGGTCCCCACGGGGCTCTGGGGCCAACGTCCTGACTTTC | CASTPRGRSPRGSGANVLTF
TRBJ2-7 | . | TRBD1 | TRBV7-9 | TGTGCCAGCAGGGGACAGCAACCCTACGAGCAGTACTTC | CASRGQQPYEQYF
TRBJ2-1 | . | TRBD2 | TRBV7-3 | TGTGCCAGCAGCTCTAGCGGGGACGGGGCTGAGCAGTTCTTC | CASSSSGDGAEQFF
TRBJ1-2 | . | TRBD1 | TRBV2 | TGTGCCAGCAGTGCGACAGGGGATGGCTACACCTTC | CASSATGDGYTF
TRBJ1-6 | . | TRBD1 | TRBV19 | TGTGCCAGTAGCCGGGGACAGGGGACCCTAGGGATTTCACCCCTCCACTTT | CASSRGQGTLGISPLHF
TRBJ2-1 | . | . | TRBV24-1 | TGTGCCACCAGTGACCGGGGAGAGCAGTTCTTC | CATSDRGEQFF
TRBJ1-2 | . | . | TRBV6-1 | TGTGCCAGCAGCCACGCCTGGGACAACTATGGCTACACCTTC | CASSHAWDNYGYTF
TRBJ2-1 | once | . | TRBV5-1 | TGCGCCAGCAGCCCCCAGGGTCCTCTTAGTAATGAGCAGTTCTTC | CASSPQGPLSNEQFF
TRBJ2-1 | once | . | TRBV5-1 | TGCGCCAGCAGCCCACCCACAGGGAGCTCCTACAATGAGCAGTTCTTC | CASSPPTGSSYNEQFF
TRBJ2-5 | . | TRBD1 | TRBV13 | TGTGCCAGCAGCCTTCACAGGGGGCTAGAGACCCAGTACTTC | CASSLHRGLETQYF
TRBJ2-1 | . | . | TRBV27 | TGTGCCAGCAGTTTCGGGCAGCGACCTTACAATGAGCAGTTCTTC | CASSFGQRPYNEQFF
TRBJ2-2 | . | . | TRBV2 | TGTGCCAGCACCTCGCAAAGTGGACATCTGAACACCGGGGAGCTGTTTTTT | CASTSQSGHLNTGELFF
TRBJ2-1 | . | . | TRBV30 | TGTGCCTGGTCAAGGGACTTCCCGCAGTTCTTC | CAWSRDFPQFF
TRBJ2-7 | . | . | TRBV5-6 | TGTGCCACGACTGCGACTGGGGCCTACGAGCAGTACTTC | CATTATGAYEQYF
TRBJ1-3 | . | TRBD1 | TRBV5-1 | TGCGCCAGCAGCGCGGACAGGGCTGGAAACACCATATATTTT | CASSADRAGNTIYF
TRBJ2-1 | . | . | TRBV25-1 | TGTGCCACCCTTGGTATGATCGATGAGCAGTTCTTC | CATLGMIDEQFF
TRBJ2-1 | . | . | TRBV15 | TGTGCCACCTCGAAAGGGCGGGGTGCCTCCCGGAATGAGCAGTTCTTC | CATSKGRGASRNEQFF
TRBJ1-1 | . | . | TRBV4-1 | TGCGCCAGCAGCCAAGAGCAGGCGAACACTGAAGCTTTCTTT | CASSQEQANTEAFF
TRBJ1-3 | . | TRBD1 | TRBV10-3 | TGTGCCATCAACCAGGGGGCTTCCGCGAACACCATATATTTT | CAINQGASANTIYF
TRBJ2-5 | . | TRBD2 | TRBV7-8 | TGTGCCAGCAGCTTAAGCCTACTAGCGGGAGGTGTGGGAGAGACCCAGTACTTC | CASSLSLLAGGVGETQYF
TRBJ1-2 | . | . | TRBV11-3 | TGTGCCAGCAGCCAAGGGCAGGGCTACACCTTC | CASSQGQGYTF